These T cell receptor beta chains were read from a single sample in a study of blood T cell repertoires in COVID-19. Method: immunoSEQ multiplex PCR; TCRdb's copy keeps in-frame clones and lacks some. This sample has tens of thousands of clones, with roughly 80% found just once. The sample was peripheral blood. The source is a woman aged 80 or older with active or convalescent COVID-19. Both conserved end residues are part of each CDR3. A D gene is named only where the DNA matches it firmly. Size tells how often a clone was seen (once, few, many) or the class of an expanded clone, and some rows leave it out.

D: TRBD1; V: TRBV3-1/TRBV3-2; J: TRBJ1-1; size: -; CDR3: CASSQHGTGGKGEAFF; DNA: TGTGCCAGCAGCCAACACGGGACAGGGGGCAAGGGTGAAGCTTTCTTT
D: TRBD2; V: TRBV9; J: TRBJ2-3; size: -; CDR3: CASSKRTSGGADTQYF; DNA: TGTGCCAGCAGCAAACGGACTAGCGGGGGTGCAGATACGCAGTATTTT
D: TRBD2; V: TRBV3-1/TRBV3-2; J: TRBJ2-3; size: -; CDR3: CASSQAGGRGTQYF; DNA: TGTGCCAGCAGCCAGGCGGGGGGGCGAGGTACGCAGTATTTT
D: TRBD2; V: TRBV7-2; J: TRBJ2-3; size: once; CDR3: CASSLGLAGVRGTDTQYF; DNA: TGTGCCAGCAGCTTAGGACTAGCGGGAGTTAGAGGCACAGATACGCAGTATTTT
D: TRBD1; V: TRBV23-1; J: TRBJ2-2; size: -; CDR3: CASSHPGQGTSNTGELFF; DNA: TGCGCCAGCAGTCACCCGGGACAGGGGACCTCGAACACCGGGGAGCTGTTTTTT
D: TRBD2; V: TRBV5-6; J: TRBJ2-1; size: few; CDR3: CASSDTGTSGRWQFF; DNA: TGTGCCAGCAGCGATACCGGGACTAGCGGGAGGTGGCAGTTCTTC
D: TRBD2; V: TRBV28; J: TRBJ2-7; size: -; CDR3: CASSPTGGGDSYEQYF; DNA: TGTGCCAGCAGCCCCACGGGGGGGGGCGACTCCTACGAGCAGTACTTC
D: -; V: TRBV5-4; J: TRBJ1-2; size: once; CDR3: CASSLDQGRGYTF; DNA: TGTGCCAGCAGCTTGGACCAGGGAAGAGGCTACACCTTC
D: -; V: TRBV7-2; J: TRBJ2-2; size: -; CDR3: CASSKSSDTGELFF; DNA: TGTGCCAGCTCAAAGTCCAGTGACACCGGGGAGCTGTTTTTT
D: -; V: TRBV5-1; J: TRBJ1-5; size: many; CDR3: CASSLGVGVQPQHF; DNA: TGCGCCAGCAGCTTGGGCGTTGGTGTTCAGCCCCAGCATTTT
D: -; V: TRBV18; J: TRBJ2-1; size: -; CDR3: CASSPPKRSLAGFYNEQFF; DNA: TGTGCCAGCTCACCCCCCAAGAGATCTCTAGCTGGTTTCTACAATGAGCAGTTCTTC
D: TRBD2; V: TRBV28; J: TRBJ2-7; size: -; CDR3: CASQTSGSGGYEQYF; DNA: TGTGCCAGCCAAACCTCCGGGTCGGGGGGATACGAGCAGTACTTC
D: TRBD1; V: TRBV19; J: TRBJ1-1; size: once; CDR3: CASIKKGPGTGLNTEAFF; DNA: TGTGCCAGTATTAAAAAAGGGCCCGGGACAGGGTTGAACACTGAAGCTTTCTTT
D: -; V: TRBV7-2; J: TRBJ2-3; size: few; CDR3: CASSLGRGPDTQYF; DNA: TGTGCCAGCAGCTTAGGACGAGGCCCAGATACGCAGTATTTT
D: -; V: TRBV27; J: TRBJ1-4; size: -; CDR3: CASSPRWTVKSEKLFF; DNA: TGTGCCAGCAGCCCAAGATGGACAGTAAAATCGGAAAAACTGTTTTTT
D: TRBD2; V: TRBV6-2/TRBV6-3; J: TRBJ2-7; size: -; CDR3: CASSRLAQSSYEQYF; DNA: TGTGCCAGCAGTAGACTAGCACAGAGCTCCTACGAGCAGTACTTC
D: TRBD1; V: TRBV28; J: TRBJ2-7; size: -; CDR3: CASRDGQGAYEQYF; DNA: TGTGCCAGCAGGGACGGACAGGGGGCCTACGAGCAGTACTTC
D: TRBD1; V: TRBV5-1; J: TRBJ1-1; size: -; CDR3: CASSLTGTGNTEAFF; DNA: TGCGCCAGCAGCTTGACCGGGACAGGGAACACTGAAGCTTTCTTT
D: -; V: TRBV5-1; J: TRBJ1-4; size: -; CDR3: CASRLRSEEKLFF; DNA: TGCGCCAGCAGGCTGAGGTCTGAGGAAAAACTGTTTTTT
D: -; V: TRBV7-2; J: TRBJ2-1; size: once; CDR3: CASGGSLSYNEQFF; DNA: TGTGCCAGCGGGGGCTCCCTCTCCTACAATGAGCAGTTCTTC
D: TRBD1; V: TRBV28; J: TRBJ1-1; size: -; CDR3: CASRTGTGINTEAFF; DNA: TGTGCCAGCAGGACCGGGACAGGGATAAACACTGAAGCTTTCTTT
D: TRBD2; V: TRBV24-1; J: TRBJ2-7; size: few; CDR3: CATSYSGGAGEQYF; DNA: TGTGCCACCAGTTACAGCGGGGGGGCCGGGGAGCAGTACTTC
D: TRBD2; V: TRBV6-2/TRBV6-3; J: TRBJ2-5; size: once; CDR3: CASSPGTSGGGETQYF; DNA: TGTGCCAGCAGCCCCGGTACTAGCGGGGGGGGAGAGACCCAGTACTTC
D: TRBD2; V: TRBV11-2; J: TRBJ2-7; size: -; CDR3: CASSESSGGPWSYEQYF; DNA: TGTGCCAGCAGCGAATCAAGCGGGGGCCCGTGGTCCTACGAGCAGTACTTC
D: -; V: TRBV9; J: TRBJ1-6; size: -; CDR3: CASSPRTDNSPLHF; DNA: TGTGCCAGCAGCCCCCGGACAGACAATTCACCCCTCCACTTT
D: TRBD2; V: TRBV5-5; J: TRBJ2-1; size: -; CDR3: CASSLQRGAYNEQFF; DNA: TGTGCCAGCAGCTTACAGCGGGGGGCTTACAATGAGCAGTTCTTC
D: TRBD1; V: TRBV5-5; J: TRBJ1-5; size: -; CDR3: CASSLERTGGNQPQHF; DNA: TGTGCCAGCAGCTTGGAAAGGACAGGGGGCAATCAGCCCCAGCATTTT
D: -; V: TRBV6-5; J: TRBJ1-5; size: -; CDR3: CASRPSGVRNQPQHF; DNA: TGTGCCAGCAGGCCTTCAGGGGTCCGCAATCAGCCCCAGCATTTT